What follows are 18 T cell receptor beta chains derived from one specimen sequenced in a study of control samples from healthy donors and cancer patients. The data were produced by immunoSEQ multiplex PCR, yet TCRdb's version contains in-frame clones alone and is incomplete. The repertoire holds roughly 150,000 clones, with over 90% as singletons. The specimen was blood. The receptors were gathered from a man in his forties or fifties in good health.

The CDR3 reads CASQTGAPGNTIYF. CDR3 nucleotides: TGTGCCAGCCAAACAGGAGCCCCTGGAAACACCATATATTTT. The rearrangement links TRBV28 to TRBJ1-3; D possibly corresponds to TRBD1 (5 bases). The germline V gene encodes CDR1 MDHEN and CDR2 SYDVKM. The CDR3 totals 14 residues. Trimming took 8 bases from V and 2 from J, leaving 13 bases between them.

The CDR3 loop reads CASIQIQGYNSPLHF. The DNA for the CDR3 is TGTGCCAGCATCCAAATCCAGGGCTATAATTCACCCCTCCACTTT. The gene calls are TRBV7-9 and TRBJ1-6, with a possible D match to TRBD1 (5 bases). V was cut by 7 bases and J by 3 bases, with 13 bases left in between. The CDR3 is 15 amino acids. In germline, CDR1 is SEHNR, CDR2 FQNEAQ (reference sequence).

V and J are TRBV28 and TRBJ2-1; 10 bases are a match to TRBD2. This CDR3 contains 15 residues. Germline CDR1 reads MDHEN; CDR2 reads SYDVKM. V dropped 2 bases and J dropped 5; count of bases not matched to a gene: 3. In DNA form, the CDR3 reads TGTGCCAGCAGTTTACCAGCGGGAGGGGACAATGAGCAGTTCTTC. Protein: CASSLPAGGDNEQFF.

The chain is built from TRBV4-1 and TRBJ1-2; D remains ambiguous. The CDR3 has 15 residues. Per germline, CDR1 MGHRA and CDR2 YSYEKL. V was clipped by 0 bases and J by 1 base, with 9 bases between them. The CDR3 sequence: CASSQDPTFNYGYTF. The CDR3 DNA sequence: TGCGCCAGCAGCCAAGACCCGACTTTTAACTATGGCTACACCTTC.

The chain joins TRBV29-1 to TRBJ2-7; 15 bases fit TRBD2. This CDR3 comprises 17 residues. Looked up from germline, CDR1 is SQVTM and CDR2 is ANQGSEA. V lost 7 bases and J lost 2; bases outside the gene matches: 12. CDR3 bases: TGCAGCGCCACCGGGACTAGCGGGAGGTCAATTACCTACGAGCAGTACTTC. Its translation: CSATGTSGRSITYEQYF.

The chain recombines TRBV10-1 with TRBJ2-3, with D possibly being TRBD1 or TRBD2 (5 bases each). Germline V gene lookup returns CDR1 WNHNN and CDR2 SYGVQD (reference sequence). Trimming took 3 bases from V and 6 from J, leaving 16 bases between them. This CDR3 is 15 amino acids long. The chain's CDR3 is CASSDGTQTLDTQYF. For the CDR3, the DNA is TGCGCCAGCAGTGACGGGACGCAGACTTTGGATACGCAGTATTTT.

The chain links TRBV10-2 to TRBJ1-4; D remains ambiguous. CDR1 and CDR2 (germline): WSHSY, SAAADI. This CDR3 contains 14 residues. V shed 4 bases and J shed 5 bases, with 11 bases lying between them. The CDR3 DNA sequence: TGCGCCAGCAGTGTCAAGGGCTCCAATGAAAAACTGTTTTTT. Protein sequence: CASSVKGSNEKLFF.

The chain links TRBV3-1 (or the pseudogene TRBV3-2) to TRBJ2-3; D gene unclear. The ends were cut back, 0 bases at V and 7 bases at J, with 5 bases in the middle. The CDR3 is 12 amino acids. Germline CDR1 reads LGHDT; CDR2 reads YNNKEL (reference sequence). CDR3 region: CASSQEMYTQYF. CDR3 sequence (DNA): TGTGCCAGCAGCCAAGAGATGTATACGCAGTATTTT.

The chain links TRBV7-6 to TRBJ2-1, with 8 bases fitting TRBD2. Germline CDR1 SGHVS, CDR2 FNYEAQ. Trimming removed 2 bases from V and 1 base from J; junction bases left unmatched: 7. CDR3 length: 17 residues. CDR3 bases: TGTGCCAGCAGCTTAACATCGGGAGGGCAATCCTACAATGAGCAGTTCTTC. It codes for CASSLTSGGQSYNEQFF.

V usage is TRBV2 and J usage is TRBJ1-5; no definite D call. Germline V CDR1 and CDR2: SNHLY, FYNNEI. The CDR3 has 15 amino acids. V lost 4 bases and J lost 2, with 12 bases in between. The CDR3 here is CASSGTLRGNQPQHF. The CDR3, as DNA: TGTGCCAGCAGTGGGACTCTAAGGGGCAATCAGCCCCAGCATTTT.

This CDR3 reads CASSPGHNNSPLHF. CDR3 DNA: TGTGCCAGCAGCCCGGGACATAATAATTCACCCCTCCACTTT. V and J are TRBV14 and TRBJ1-6, with TRBD1 as a possible D gene (6 bases). Germline lookup yields CDR1 SGHDN and CDR2 FVKESK. The CDR3 has 14 residues. The ends were cut back, 4 bases at V and 5 bases at J, with 9 bases in the middle.

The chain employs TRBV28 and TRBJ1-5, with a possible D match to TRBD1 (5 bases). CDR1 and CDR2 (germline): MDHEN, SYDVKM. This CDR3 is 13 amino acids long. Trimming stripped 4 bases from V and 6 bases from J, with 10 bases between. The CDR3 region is CASSSLGPQPQHF. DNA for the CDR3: TGTGCCAGCAGTTCCTTGGGGCCTCAGCCCCAGCATTTT.

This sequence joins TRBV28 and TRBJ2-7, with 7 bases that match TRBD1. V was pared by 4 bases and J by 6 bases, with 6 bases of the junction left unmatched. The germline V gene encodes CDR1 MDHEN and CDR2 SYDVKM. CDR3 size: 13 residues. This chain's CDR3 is CASSSTGYGEQYF. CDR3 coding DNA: TGTGCCAGCAGTTCGACAGGGTACGGCGAGCAGTACTTC.

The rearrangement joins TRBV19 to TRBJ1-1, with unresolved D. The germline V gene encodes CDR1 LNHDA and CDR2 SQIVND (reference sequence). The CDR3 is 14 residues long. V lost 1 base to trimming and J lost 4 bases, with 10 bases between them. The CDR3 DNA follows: TGTGCCAGTAGTATAGGGGATCTGCGCACTGAAGCTTTCTTT. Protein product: CASSIGDLRTEAFF.

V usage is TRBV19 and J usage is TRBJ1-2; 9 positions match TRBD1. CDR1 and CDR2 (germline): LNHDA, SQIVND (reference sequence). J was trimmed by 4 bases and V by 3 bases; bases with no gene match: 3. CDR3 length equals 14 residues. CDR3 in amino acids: CASSIGDRVYGYTF. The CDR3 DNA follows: TGTGCCAGTAGTATCGGGGACAGGGTCTATGGCTACACCTTC.

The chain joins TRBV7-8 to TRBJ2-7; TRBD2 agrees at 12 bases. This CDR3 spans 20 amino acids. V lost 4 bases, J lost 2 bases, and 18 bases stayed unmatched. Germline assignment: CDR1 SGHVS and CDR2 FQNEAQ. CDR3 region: CASSSGLTSGRIGIAYEQYF. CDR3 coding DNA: TGTGCCAGCAGCTCCGGACTGACTAGCGGGAGAATTGGTATCGCCTACGAGCAGTACTTC.

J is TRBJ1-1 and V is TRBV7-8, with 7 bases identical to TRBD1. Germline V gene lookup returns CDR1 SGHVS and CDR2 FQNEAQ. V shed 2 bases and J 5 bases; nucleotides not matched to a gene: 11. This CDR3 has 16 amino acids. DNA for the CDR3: TGTGCCAGCAGCTTACTGGACAGGACCTTGGGGACTGAAGCTTTCTTT. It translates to CASSLLDRTLGTEAFF.

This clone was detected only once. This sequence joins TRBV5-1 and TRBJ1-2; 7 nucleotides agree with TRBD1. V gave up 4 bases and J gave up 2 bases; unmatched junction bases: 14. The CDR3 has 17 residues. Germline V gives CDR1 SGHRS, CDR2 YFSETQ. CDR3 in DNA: TGCGCCAGCAGCCCAGGGACAGACCCATATATGAACTATGGCTACACCTTC. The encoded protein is CASSPGTDPYMNYGYTF.